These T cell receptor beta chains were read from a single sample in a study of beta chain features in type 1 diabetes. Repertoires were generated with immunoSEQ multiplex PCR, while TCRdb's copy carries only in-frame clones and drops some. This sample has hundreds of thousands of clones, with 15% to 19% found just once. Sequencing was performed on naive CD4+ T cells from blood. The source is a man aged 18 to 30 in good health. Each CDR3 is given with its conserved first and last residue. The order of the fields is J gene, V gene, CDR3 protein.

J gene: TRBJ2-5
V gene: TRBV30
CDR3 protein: CAWGGLSRIQETQYF

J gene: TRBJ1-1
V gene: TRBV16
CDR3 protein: CASSQGWSGETEAFF

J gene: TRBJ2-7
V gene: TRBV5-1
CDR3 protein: CASGQTGGYEQYF

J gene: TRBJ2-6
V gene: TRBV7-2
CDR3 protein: CASSLERISGANVLTF

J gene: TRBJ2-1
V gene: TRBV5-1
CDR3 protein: CASSLGAGQPLPEQFF

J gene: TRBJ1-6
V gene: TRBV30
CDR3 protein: CALGQGGNSPLHF

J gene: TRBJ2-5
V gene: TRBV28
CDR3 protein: CASSSAGTGQETQYF

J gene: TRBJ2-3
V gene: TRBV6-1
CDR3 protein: CATRRSLAVTDTQYF

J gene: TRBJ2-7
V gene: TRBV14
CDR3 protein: CASSLLLAGVYEQYF

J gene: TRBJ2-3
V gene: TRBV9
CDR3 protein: CASSGGLAGTDTQYF

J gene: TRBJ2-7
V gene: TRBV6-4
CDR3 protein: CASSENRDNSYEQYF

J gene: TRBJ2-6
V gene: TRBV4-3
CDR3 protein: CASSQGGGAGANVLTF

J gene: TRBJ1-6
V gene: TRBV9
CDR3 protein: CASSKTGSPLHF

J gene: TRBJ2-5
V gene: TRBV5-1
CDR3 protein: CASSITGTSSQETQYF

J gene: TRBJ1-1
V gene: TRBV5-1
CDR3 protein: CASSWTRDLNTEAFF

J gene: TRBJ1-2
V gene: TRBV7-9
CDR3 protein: CASIQQEGYGYTF

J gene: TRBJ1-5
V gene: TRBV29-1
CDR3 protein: CSPRGGISNQPQHF

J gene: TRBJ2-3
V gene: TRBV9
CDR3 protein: CASSPRDSTDTQYF

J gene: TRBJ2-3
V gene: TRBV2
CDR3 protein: CASSPPGPLEGGTQYF

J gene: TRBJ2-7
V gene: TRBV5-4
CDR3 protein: CASSLSLPTLPYEQYF

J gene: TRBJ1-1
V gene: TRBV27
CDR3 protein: CASRDRNTEAFF